This T cell receptor (beta chain) was recorded in a study of early T cells in non-severe SARS-CoV-2 infection. This clonotype was picked up a small number of times. Tagging with unique molecular identifiers was applied to individual cDNA molecules. TCRdb reanalysed the 5' RACE reads using MiXCR and keeps one entry per CDR3 protein. The data show approximately 76,000 distinct CDR3 sequences, around 15% seen once. CDR1 is SGHVS, CDR2 FNYEAQ, per germline. Trimming removed 5 bases from V and 4 bases from J; junction bases left unmatched: 2. CDR3 length: 15 amino acids. The receptor comes from an adult who was a healthcare worker with PCR-confirmed SARS-CoV-2 infection or an uninfected control (not recorded which). The sequenced sample was whole blood. The J gene is TRBJ2-7, the V gene TRBV7-6; TRBD2 aligns across 16 bases. CDR3 residues: CASSGTSGRVYEQYF. The CDR3 DNA reads TGTGCCAGCAGCGGGACTAGCGGGAGGGTTTACGAGCAGTACTTC.